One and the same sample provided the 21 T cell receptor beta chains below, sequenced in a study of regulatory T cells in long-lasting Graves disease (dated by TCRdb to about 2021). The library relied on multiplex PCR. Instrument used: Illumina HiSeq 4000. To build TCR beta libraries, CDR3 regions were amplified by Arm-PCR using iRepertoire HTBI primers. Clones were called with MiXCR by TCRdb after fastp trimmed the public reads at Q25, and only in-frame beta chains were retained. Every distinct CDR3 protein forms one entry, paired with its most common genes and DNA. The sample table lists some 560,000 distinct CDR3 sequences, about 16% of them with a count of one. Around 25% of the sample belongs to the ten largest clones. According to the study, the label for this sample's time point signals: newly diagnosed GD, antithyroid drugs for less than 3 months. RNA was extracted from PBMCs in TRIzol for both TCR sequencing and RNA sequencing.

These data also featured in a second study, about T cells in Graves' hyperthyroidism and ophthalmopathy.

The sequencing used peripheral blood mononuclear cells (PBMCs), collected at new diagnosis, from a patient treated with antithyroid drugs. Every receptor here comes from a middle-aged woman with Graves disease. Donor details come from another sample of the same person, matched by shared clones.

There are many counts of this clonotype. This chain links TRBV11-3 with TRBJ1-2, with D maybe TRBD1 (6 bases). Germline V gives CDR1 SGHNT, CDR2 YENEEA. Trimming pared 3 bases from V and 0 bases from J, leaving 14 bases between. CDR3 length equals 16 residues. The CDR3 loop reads CASSLEGRGANYGYTF. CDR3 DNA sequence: TGTGCCAGCAGCTTGGAAGGCAGGGGAGCTAACTATGGCTACACCTTC.

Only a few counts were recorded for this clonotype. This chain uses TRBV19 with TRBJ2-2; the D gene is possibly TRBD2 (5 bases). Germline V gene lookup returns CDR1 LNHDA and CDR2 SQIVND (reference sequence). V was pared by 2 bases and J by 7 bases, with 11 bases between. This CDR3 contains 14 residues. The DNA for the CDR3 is TGTGCCAGTAGTATAAAAGGAGGTATCGGGGAGCTGTTTTTT. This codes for CASSIKGGIGELFF.

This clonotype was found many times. Here the CDR3 DNA reads TGTGCCAGCAGCCAAGGGGACAGGGGGCTCCTCGTCTCCTACAATGAGCAGTTCTTC. It translates to CASSQGDRGLLVSYNEQFF. V is TRBV3-1 and J is TRBJ2-1, with 12 bases identical to TRBD1. This CDR3 spans 19 amino acids. After removal of 1 base from V and 0 bases from J, the junction contained 7 bases not matched to a gene. Germline V lookup: CDR1 LGHDT, CDR2 YNNKEL (reference sequence).

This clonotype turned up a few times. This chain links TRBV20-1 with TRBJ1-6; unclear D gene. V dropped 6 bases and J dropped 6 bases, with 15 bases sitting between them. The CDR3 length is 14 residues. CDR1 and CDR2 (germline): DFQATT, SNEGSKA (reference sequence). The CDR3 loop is CSALVRGVNSPLHF. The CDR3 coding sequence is TGCAGTGCGCTGGTCCGGGGTGTTAATTCACCCCTCCACTTT.

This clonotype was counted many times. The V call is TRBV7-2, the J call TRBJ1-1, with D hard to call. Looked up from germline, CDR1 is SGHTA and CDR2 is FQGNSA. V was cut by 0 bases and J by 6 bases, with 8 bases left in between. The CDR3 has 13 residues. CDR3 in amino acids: CASSLASRSEAFF. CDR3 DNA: TGTGCCAGCAGCTTAGCGTCCAGGTCTGAAGCTTTCTTT.

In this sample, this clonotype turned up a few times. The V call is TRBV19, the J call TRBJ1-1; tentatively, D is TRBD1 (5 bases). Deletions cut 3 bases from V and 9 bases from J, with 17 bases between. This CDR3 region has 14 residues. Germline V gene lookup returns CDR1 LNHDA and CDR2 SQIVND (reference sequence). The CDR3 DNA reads TGTGCCAGTAGTATCGGGGGGGAAGTTGTTAAAGCTTTCTTT. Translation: CASSIGGEVVKAFF.

The CDR3 nucleotides read TGCAGTGCTAGAGGGACTAGCGGAACTCTCGAGCAGTACTTC. It translates to CSARGTSGTLEQYF. This chain links TRBV20-1 with TRBJ2-7, with 10 bases lining up with TRBD2. Germline CDR1 DFQATT, CDR2 SNEGSKA (reference sequence). Unmatched junction bases numbered 6, after V lost 1 base and J lost 6 bases. The CDR3 loop spans 14 amino acids.

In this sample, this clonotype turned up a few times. The chain's CDR3 is CASSPLAGQVNEQFF. In nucleotides, the CDR3 is TGTGCCAGCAGCCCACTAGCCGGACAGGTCAATGAGCAGTTCTTC. The chain recombines TRBV6-1 with TRBJ2-1; tentatively, D is TRBD1 (7 bases). Trimming removed 6 bases from V and 6 bases from J, with 18 bases in between. Germline loops: CDR1 MNHNS, CDR2 SASEGT. The CDR3 contains 15 residues.

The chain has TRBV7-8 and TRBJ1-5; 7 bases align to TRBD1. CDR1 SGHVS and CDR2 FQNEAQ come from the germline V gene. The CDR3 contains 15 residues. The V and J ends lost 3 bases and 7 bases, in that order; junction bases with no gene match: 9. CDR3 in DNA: TGTGCCAGCAGCTTCCAGGGGGAACTGGGGCAGCCCCAGCATTTT. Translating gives CASSFQGELGQPQHF.

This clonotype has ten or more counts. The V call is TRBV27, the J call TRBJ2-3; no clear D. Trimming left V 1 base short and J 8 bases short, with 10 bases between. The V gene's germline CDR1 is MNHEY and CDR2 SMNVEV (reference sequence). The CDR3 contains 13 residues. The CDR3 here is CASSLYPVSTQYF. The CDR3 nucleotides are TGTGCCAGCAGTTTATACCCGGTCTCTACGCAGTATTTT.

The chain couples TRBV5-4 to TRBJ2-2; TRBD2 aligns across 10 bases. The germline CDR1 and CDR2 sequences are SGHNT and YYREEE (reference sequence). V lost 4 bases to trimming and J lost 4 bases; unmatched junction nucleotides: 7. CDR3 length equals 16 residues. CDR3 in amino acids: CASSHLSGGGTGELFF. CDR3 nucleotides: TGTGCCAGCAGCCATCTCAGCGGGGGGGGCACCGGGGAGCTGTTTTTT.

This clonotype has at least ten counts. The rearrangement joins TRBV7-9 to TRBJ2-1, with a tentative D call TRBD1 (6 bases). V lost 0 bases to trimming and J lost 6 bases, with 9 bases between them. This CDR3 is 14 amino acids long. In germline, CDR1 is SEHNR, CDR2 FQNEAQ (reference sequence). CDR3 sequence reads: CASSLAGAANEQFF. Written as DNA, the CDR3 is TGTGCCAGCAGCTTAGCGGGGGCTGCCAATGAGCAGTTCTTC. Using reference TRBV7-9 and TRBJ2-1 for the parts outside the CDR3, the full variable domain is DTGVSQNPRHKITKRGQNVTFRCDPISEHNRLYWYRQTLGQGPEFLTYFQNEAQLEKSRLLSDRFSAERPKGSFSTLEIQRTEQGDSAMYLCASSLAGAANEQFFGPGTRLTVL.

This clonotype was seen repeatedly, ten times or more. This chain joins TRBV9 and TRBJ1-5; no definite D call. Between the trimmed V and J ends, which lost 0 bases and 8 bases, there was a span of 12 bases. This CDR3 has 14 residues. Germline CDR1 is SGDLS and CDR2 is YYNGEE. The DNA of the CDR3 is TGTGCCAGCAGCGTAGGTGGCTTCACTGAGCCCCAGCATTTT. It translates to CASSVGGFTEPQHF.

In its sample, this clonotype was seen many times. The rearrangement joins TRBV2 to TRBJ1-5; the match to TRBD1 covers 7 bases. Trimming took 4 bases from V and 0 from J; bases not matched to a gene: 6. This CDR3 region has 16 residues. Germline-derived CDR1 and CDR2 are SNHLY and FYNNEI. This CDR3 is CASSGDRANSNQPQHF. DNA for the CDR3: TGTGCCAGCAGTGGAGACAGGGCCAATAGCAATCAGCCCCAGCATTTT.

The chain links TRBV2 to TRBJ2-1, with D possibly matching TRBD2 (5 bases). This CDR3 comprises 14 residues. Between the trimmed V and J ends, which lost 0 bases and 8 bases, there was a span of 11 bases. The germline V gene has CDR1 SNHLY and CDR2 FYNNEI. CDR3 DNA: TGTGCCAGCAGTGAAGCGCTAGGACTTGATGAGCAGTTCTTC. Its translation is CASSEALGLDEQFF. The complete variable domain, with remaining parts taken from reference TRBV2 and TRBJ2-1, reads EPEVTQTPSHQVTQMGQEVILRCVPISNHLYFYWYRQILGQKVEFLVSFYNNEISEKSEIFDDQFSVERPDGSNFTLKIRSTKLEDSAMYFCASSEALGLDEQFFGPGTRLTVL.

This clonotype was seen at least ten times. This chain's CDR3 is CAISDRSGNQPQHF. DNA for the CDR3: TGTGCCATCAGTGACAGGTCTGGCAATCAGCCCCAGCATTTT. The chain combines TRBV10-3 with TRBJ1-5, with D hard to call. In germline, CDR1 is ENHRY, CDR2 SYGVKD. Trimming pared 3 bases from V and 2 bases from J, leaving 8 bases between. The CDR3 sequence is 14 residues long.

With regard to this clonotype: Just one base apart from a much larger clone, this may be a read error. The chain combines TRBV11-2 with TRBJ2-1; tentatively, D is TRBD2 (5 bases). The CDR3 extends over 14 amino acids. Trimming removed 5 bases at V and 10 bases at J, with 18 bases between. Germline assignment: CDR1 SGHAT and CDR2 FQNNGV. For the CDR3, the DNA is TGTGCCAGCAGCCAGGTTACCGGGGTCTACGAGCAGTTCTTC. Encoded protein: CASSQVTGVYEQFF.

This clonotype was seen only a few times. This CDR3 reads CASSRSRAIDEQFF. In DNA, the CDR3 is TGCGCCAGCAGCCGGTCCAGGGCAATTGATGAGCAGTTCTTC. V usage is TRBV4-1 and J usage is TRBJ2-1; perhaps TRBD1 as D (5 bases). Trimming pared 4 bases from V and 8 bases from J, leaving 15 bases between. Per the germline V gene, CDR1 is MGHRA and CDR2 is YSYEKL. This CDR3 spans 14 amino acids.

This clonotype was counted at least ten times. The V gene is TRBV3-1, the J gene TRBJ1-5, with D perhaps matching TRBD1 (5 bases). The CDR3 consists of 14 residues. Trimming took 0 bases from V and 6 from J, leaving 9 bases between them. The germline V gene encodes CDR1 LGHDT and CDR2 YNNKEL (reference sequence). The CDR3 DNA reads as TGTGCCAGCAGCCAAGACGCTACAGGTCAGCCCCAGCATTTT. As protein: CASSQDATGQPQHF.

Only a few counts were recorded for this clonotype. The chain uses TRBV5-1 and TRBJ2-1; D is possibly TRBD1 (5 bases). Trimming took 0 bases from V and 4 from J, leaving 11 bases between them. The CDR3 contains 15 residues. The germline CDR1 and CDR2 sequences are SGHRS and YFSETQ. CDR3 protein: CASSLVAGIYNEQFF. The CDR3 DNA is TGCGCCAGCAGCTTGGTGGCAGGGATTTACAATGAGCAGTTCTTC.

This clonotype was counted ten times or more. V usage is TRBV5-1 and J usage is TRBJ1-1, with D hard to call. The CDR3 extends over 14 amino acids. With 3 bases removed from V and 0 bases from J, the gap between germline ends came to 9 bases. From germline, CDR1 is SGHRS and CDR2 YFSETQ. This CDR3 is CASSSYRVNTEAFF. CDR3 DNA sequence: TGCGCCAGCAGCTCCTACCGAGTGAACACTGAAGCTTTCTTT.